What follows are 25 T cell receptor beta chains derived from one specimen sequenced in a study of Graves' ophthalmopathy and Graves' hyperthyroidism. RNA served as the template for amplifying TCR beta CDR3 regions. RT-PCR in the first round used HTBI primers; a second-round multiplex PCR followed. TCRdb itself ran the multiplex PCR reads through MiXCR, one entry per CDR3 protein. The repertoire holds hundreds of thousands of distinct CDR3 sequences, with approximately 39% as singletons. Sequencing was done on a sample of peripheral blood. The receptors were gathered from an adult man with Graves' ophthalmopathy.

The J gene is TRBJ1-2, the V gene TRBV7-8; TRBD1 aligns across 7 bases. From germline, CDR1 is SGHVS and CDR2 FQNEAQ. Germline trimming cut 1 base from V and 0 bases from J; bases unmatched to any gene: 8. The CDR3 has 17 amino acids. This CDR3 reads CASSLVPTGHANYGYTF. The CDR3 DNA follows: TGTGCCAGCAGCTTAGTACCGACAGGGCACGCTAACTATGGCTACACCTTC.

This clonotype was picked up many times. The chain couples TRBV6-5 to TRBJ1-6; D remains unclear. There are 15 residues in the CDR3. Trimming cost V 3 bases and J 9 bases, with 15 bases left between them. Per the germline V gene, CDR1 is MNHEY and CDR2 is SVGAGI. The CDR3 DNA sequence: TGTGCCAGCAGTTATGACCGGGCCGGCGTTTCACCCCTCCACTTT. This translates into CASSYDRAGVSPLHF.

The V and J genes are TRBV29-1 and TRBJ2-2; D might be TRBD1 (6 bases). Deletions cut 3 bases from V and 7 bases from J, with 15 bases between. The CDR3 totals 14 residues. CDR1 is SQVTM and CDR2 is ANQGSEA in the germline V gene. The CDR3 is CSVEGAGLGGELFF. Here the CDR3 DNA reads TGCAGCGTTGAGGGGGCAGGGTTAGGCGGGGAGCTGTTTTTT.

In DNA form, the CDR3 reads TGCAGTGCTAGAGATACGAGGGGGGGTATCGACGAGCAGTACTTC. This translates into CSARDTRGGIDEQYF. V is TRBV20-1 and J is TRBJ2-7, with D tentatively TRBD2 (7 bases). Germline V gene data show CDR1 as DFQATT and CDR2 as SNEGSKA (reference sequence). Between the trimmed V and J ends, which lost 0 bases and 5 bases, there was a span of 17 bases. The CDR3 runs to 15 residues.

The V gene is TRBV19, the J gene TRBJ1-2; 8 nucleotides line up with TRBD1. The CDR3 runs 12 residues. V trimming: 4 bases; J trimming: 12 bases; junction bases outside the gene matches: 7. Germline lookup yields CDR1 LNHDA and CDR2 SQIVND (reference sequence). CDR3 coding DNA: TGTGCCAGTAGTAAGACAGGGGTCGGAAACACCTTC. Translated: CASSKTGVGNTF.

This clonotype has ten or more counts. This chain links TRBV19 with TRBJ1-5; tentatively, D is TRBD1 (5 bases). CDR3 length: 13 residues. V was shortened by 5 bases and J by 2 bases, with 7 bases between the two germline ends. The germline V gene encodes CDR1 LNHDA and CDR2 SQIVND (reference sequence). In DNA, the CDR3 is TGTGCCAGTAGTCCGGGACGCAATCAGCCCCAGCATTTT. Translation gives CASSPGRNQPQHF.

This clonotype was observed many times. The chain's CDR3 is CAWSVLYGYTF. CDR3 DNA sequence: TGTGCCTGGAGTGTACTCTATGGCTACACCTTC. The V call is TRBV30, the J call TRBJ1-2; D gene uncertain. Germline CDR1 GTSNPN, CDR2 SVGIG (reference sequence). This CDR3 contains 11 residues. With 0 bases removed from V and 4 bases from J, the gap between germline ends came to 3 bases.

This clonotype was detected ten times or more. The chain employs TRBV25-1 and TRBJ1-4; TRBD1 matches 9 bases. This CDR3 spans 17 amino acids. Germline trimming cut 5 bases from V and 3 bases from J; bases unmatched to any gene: 10. Germline CDR1 and CDR2: MGHDK and SYGVNS. CDR3 nucleotide sequence: TGTGCCAGCAGTACCGGGACAGGGAGTCGTTCTAATGAAAAACTGTTTTTT. This gives the protein CASSTGTGSRSNEKLFF.

This clonotype appeared a few times. V is TRBV12-3 or TRBV12-4 and J is TRBJ1-1, with 7 bases that match TRBD1. J gave up 1 base and V 2 bases, and 7 bases lay outside the gene matches. This CDR3 has 16 amino acids. In nucleotides, the CDR3 is TGTGCCAGCAGTTTAATGAAGGGGGCTAGGAACACTGAAGCTTTCTTT. Amino acid sequence: CASSLMKGARNTEAFF.

V and J are TRBV7-8 and TRBJ1-2, with unresolved D. This CDR3 spans 14 amino acids. Per the germline V gene, CDR1 is SGHVS and CDR2 is FQNEAQ. V lost 8 bases and J 1 base, leaving 14 bases between the germline ends. The CDR3 region is CASSPRGDNYGYTF. For the CDR3, the DNA is TGTGCCAGCTCACCCCGAGGAGATAACTATGGCTACACCTTC.

This clonotype was detected ten times or more. The chain combines TRBV19 with TRBJ2-6; weak D call: TRBD1 (5 bases). Germline V CDR1 and CDR2: LNHDA, SQIVND (reference sequence). Trimming removed 3 bases at V and 0 bases at J, with 15 bases between. This CDR3 has 18 residues. The CDR3 DNA follows: TGTGCCAGTAGTATCCTAGGACACCCAGCCTCTGGGGCCAACGTCCTGACTTTC. Protein sequence: CASSILGHPASGANVLTF.

The chain combines TRBV4-1 with TRBJ1-1; TRBD1 matches at 9 bases. Trimming cost V 3 bases and J 4 bases; bases outside gene matches: 3. Germline V gene lookup returns CDR1 MGHRA and CDR2 YSYEKL. This CDR3 contains 14 residues. DNA of the CDR3: TGCGCCAGCAGCCACCAGACAGGGGGCACTGAAGCTTTCTTT. This gives the protein CASSHQTGGTEAFF.

This clonotype was picked up many times. The V and J genes are TRBV19 and TRBJ1-5; the D gene is possibly TRBD1 (6 bases). V dropped 11 bases and J dropped 7 bases, with 15 bases sitting between them. The CDR3 is 12 residues long. CDR1 and CDR2 from the germline V gene are LNHDA and SQIVND (reference sequence). The CDR3 sequence: CASSGGPQPQHF. Here the CDR3 DNA reads TGTGCCTCTAGCGGGGGGCCCCAGCCCCAGCATTTT.

This clonotype has a count of ten or more. Here the CDR3 reads CASSETYSQPQHF. The CDR3 nucleotides are TGTGCCAGCAGTGAAACCTACTCCCAGCCCCAGCATTTT. The chain couples TRBV6-5 to TRBJ1-5; D remains unclear. Germline values: CDR1 MNHEY, CDR2 SVGAGI. CDR3 size: 13 residues. V lost 5 bases, J lost 7 bases, and 12 bases lay in between.

This clonotype was detected many times. The chain is built from TRBV2 and TRBJ1-1; 8 bases line up with TRBD1. The ends lost 3 bases at V and 4 bases at J; junction bases unmatched: 13. This CDR3 spans 17 amino acids. The V gene's germline CDR1 is SNHLY and CDR2 FYNNEI. CDR3 nucleotides: TGTGCCAGCAGTGAGATTTTGGACAGGGTAGCGAGCACTGAAGCTTTCTTT. Translating gives CASSEILDRVASTEAFF.

The chain is built from TRBV25-1 and TRBJ2-3, with TRBD1 identical over 8 bases. Germline V CDR1 and CDR2: MGHDK, SYGVNS. The CDR3 loop spans 15 amino acids. Losses at the gene ends were 6 bases for V and 4 bases for J; bases not matched to a gene: 9. CDR3 bases: TGTGCCAGCAGGGGGGACAGGTCGGGCGCAGATACGCAGTATTTT. Amino acid sequence: CASRGDRSGADTQYF.

This clonotype showed up many times. The chain is built from TRBV7-9 and TRBJ1-1, with 11 bases identical to TRBD1. Germline CDR1 reads SEHNR; CDR2 reads FQNEAQ (reference sequence). The trim removed 1 base at V and 6 bases at J, leaving 1 base unmatched. The CDR3 is 14 residues long. The CDR3 sequence is CASSLEGQGAEAFF. The CDR3 DNA is TGTGCCAGCAGCTTAGAGGGACAGGGGGCTGAAGCTTTCTTT.

Notes on this clonotype: At one boundary the junction diverges from the germline segment, which might be a read error. The chain joins TRBV7-2 to TRBJ1-2; D uncertain. Germline V CDR1 and CDR2: SGHTA, FQGNSA. The CDR3 runs 16 residues. CDR3 nucleotides: TGCGCCAGCAGCCCCTCTGCAGCAGCAGCTAACTATGGCTACGCCTTC. The encoded protein is CASSPSAAAANYGYAF.

This clonotype was seen ten or more times. The chain carries TRBV2 and TRBJ1-1; possibly TRBD1 for D (5 bases). Per the germline V gene, CDR1 is SNHLY and CDR2 is FYNNEI. The CDR3 loop spans 13 amino acids. The ends were cut back, 9 bases at V and 0 bases at J, with 11 bases in the middle. The CDR3 sequence is CASSDSLNTEAFF. CDR3 bases: TGTGCCAGTTCCGACAGTCTGAACACTGAAGCTTTCTTT.

This clonotype was found many times. V is TRBV2 and J is TRBJ1-5; weak D call: TRBD1 (6 bases). Trimming took 1 base from V and 7 from J, leaving 14 bases between them. This CDR3 is 15 amino acids long. Germline V lookup: CDR1 SNHLY, CDR2 FYNNEI. CDR3 nucleotides: TGTGCCAGCAGTGAAGATCTGACAGGCGGCCAGCCCCAGCATTTT. Translation: CASSEDLTGGQPQHF.

This clonotype was found once. This chain connects TRBV7-2 to TRBJ1-2, with 7 bases matching TRBD1. The CDR3 sequence is 14 residues long. The ends lost 5 bases at V and 4 bases at J; junction bases unmatched: 7. Germline loops: CDR1 SGHTA, CDR2 FQGNSA. The CDR3 sequence: CASSVEDRVYGYTF. The CDR3 bases are TGTGCCAGCAGCGTTGAAGACAGGGTCTATGGCTACACCTTC.

CDR3: CASSAGTGPYGYTF. For the CDR3, the DNA is TGTGCCAGTAGCGCCGGGACAGGGCCCTATGGCTACACCTTC. The V gene is TRBV19, the J gene TRBJ1-2; 9 bases agree with TRBD1. The CDR3 has 14 amino acids. CDR1 is LNHDA, CDR2 SQIVND, per germline (reference sequence). J gave up 4 bases and V 6 bases, and 6 bases lay outside the gene matches. The full variable domain, completed using reference TRBV19 and TRBJ1-2, is DGGITQSPKYLFRKEGQNVTLSCEQNLNHDAMYWYRQDPGQGLRLIYYSQIVNDFQKGDIAEGYSVSREKKESFPLTVTSAQKNPTAFYLCASSAGTGPYGYTFGSGTRLTVV.

The chain joins TRBV6-2 or TRBV6-3 to TRBJ1-5; TRBD1 might be the D (6 bases). The V gene lost 6 bases and the J gene lost 2 bases, with 14 bases spanning the gap. The CDR3 contains 15 residues. CDR1 is MNHEY and CDR2 is SVGEGT in the germline V gene. The CDR3 reads CASRNGGAGNQPQHF. CDR3 DNA sequence: TGTGCCAGCAGGAACGGGGGGGCGGGCAATCAGCCCCAGCATTTT.

This clonotype came up a few times. The V call is TRBV7-8, the J call TRBJ2-7, with D possibly TRBD1 on 6 matching bases. The CDR3 loop spans 16 amino acids. The V end was cut by 5 bases, the J end by 2 bases, with 19 bases between. CDR1 is SGHVS, CDR2 FQNEAQ, per germline. CDR3 amino acids: CASSPKWDTSTYEQYF. Here the CDR3 DNA reads TGTGCCAGCAGCCCCAAGTGGGACACCTCGACCTACGAGCAGTACTTC.

This clonotype was counted ten times or more. V is TRBV20-1 and J is TRBJ2-7; no reliable D call. Trimming removed 6 bases at V and 3 bases at J, with 9 bases between. The CDR3 extends over 11 amino acids. Per the germline V gene, CDR1 is DFQATT and CDR2 is SNEGSKA (reference sequence). The DNA for the CDR3 is TGCAGTGCCGGTGCGGACTACGAGCAGTACTTC. Its translation is CSAGADYEQYF.